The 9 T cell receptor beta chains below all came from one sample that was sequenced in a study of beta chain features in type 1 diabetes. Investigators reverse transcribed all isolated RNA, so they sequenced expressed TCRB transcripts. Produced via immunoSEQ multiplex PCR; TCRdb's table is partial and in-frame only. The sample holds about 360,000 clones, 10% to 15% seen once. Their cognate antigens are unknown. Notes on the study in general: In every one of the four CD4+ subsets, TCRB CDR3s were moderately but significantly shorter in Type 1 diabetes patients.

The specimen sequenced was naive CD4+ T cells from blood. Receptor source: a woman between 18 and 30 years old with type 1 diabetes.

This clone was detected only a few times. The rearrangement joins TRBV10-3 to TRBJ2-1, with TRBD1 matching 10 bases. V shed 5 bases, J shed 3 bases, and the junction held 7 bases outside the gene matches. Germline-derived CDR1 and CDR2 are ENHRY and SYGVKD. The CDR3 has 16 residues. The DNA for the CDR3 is TGTGCCATCAGTCCCGGGACAGGGGTTGTCTACAATGAGCAGTTCTTC. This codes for CAISPGTGVVYNEQFF.

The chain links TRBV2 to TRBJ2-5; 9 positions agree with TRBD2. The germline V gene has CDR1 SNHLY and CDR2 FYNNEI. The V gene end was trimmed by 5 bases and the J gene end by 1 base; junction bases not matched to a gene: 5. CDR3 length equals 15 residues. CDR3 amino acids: CASSTSGPPQETQYF. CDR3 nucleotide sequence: TGTGCCAGCAGTACTAGCGGGCCTCCCCAAGAGACCCAGTACTTC. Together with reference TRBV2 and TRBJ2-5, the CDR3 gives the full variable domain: EPEVTQTPSHQVTQMGQEVILRCVPISNHLYFYWYRQILGQKVEFLVSFYNNEISEKSEIFDDQFSVERPDGSNFTLKIRSTKLEDSAMYFCASSTSGPPQETQYFGPGTRLLVL.

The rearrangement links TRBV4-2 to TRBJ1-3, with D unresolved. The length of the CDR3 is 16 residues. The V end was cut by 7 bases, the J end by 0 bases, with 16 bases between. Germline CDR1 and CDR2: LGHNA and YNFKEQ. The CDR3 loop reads CASNLGNLASGNTIYF. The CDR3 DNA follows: TGTGCCAGCAACCTCGGGAACCTCGCCTCTGGAAACACCATATATTTT.

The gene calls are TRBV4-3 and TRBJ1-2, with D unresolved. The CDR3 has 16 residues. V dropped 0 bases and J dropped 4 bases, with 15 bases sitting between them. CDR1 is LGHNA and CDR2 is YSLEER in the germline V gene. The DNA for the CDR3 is TGCGCCAGCAGCCAAGATGGGCGGGCACCGATCTATGGCTACACCTTC. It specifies CASSQDGRAPIYGYTF.

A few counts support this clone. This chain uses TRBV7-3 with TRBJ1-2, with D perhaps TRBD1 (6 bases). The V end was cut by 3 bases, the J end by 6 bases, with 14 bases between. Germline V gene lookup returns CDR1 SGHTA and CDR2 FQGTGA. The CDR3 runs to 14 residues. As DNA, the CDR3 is TGTGCCAGCAGCTTGGGGGGGGCTGGTGATGGCTACACCTTC. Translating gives CASSLGGAGDGYTF.

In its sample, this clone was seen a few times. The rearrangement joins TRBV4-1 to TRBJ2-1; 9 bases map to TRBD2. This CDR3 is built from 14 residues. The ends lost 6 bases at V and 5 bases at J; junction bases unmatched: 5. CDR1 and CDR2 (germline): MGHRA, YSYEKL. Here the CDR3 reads CASRHIAGDNEQFF. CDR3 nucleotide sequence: TGCGCCAGCAGGCATATAGCGGGAGACAATGAGCAGTTCTTC.

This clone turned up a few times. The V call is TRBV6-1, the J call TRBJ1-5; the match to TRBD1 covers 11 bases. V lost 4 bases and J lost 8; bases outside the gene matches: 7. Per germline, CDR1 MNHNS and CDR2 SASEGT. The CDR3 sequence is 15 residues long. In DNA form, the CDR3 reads TGTGCCAGCAGTGCCCGGACAGGGGGCATGGAGCCCCAGCATTTT. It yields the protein CASSARTGGMEPQHF.

In DNA, the CDR3 is TGTGCCTGGGGAGGGCCAAACTATGGCTACACCTTC. The encoded protein is CAWGGPNYGYTF. V gene TRBV30 combines with J gene TRBJ1-2, with D uncertain. Germline-derived CDR1 and CDR2 are GTSNPN and SVGIG (reference sequence). The CDR3 loop spans 12 amino acids. V lost 5 bases and J 2 bases, leaving 9 bases between the germline ends.

CDR3 nucleotide sequence: TGTGCCAGCAGCTTAGCAGCATTCTCCGCCGAGCAGTACTTC. Protein sequence: CASSLAAFSAEQYF. The chain recombines TRBV7-9 with TRBJ2-7, with D uncertain. Germline values: CDR1 SEHNR, CDR2 FQNEAQ (reference sequence). V was clipped by 0 bases and J by 6 bases, with 12 bases between them. This CDR3 contains 14 residues.